This T cell receptor beta chain is drawn from a study of cytomegalovirus exposure and HLA in healthy donors. On this clone: The target antigen is unknown.

The junction had 12 bases not matched to a gene; V was cut back by 4 bases and J by 4 bases. Germline loops: CDR1 SGDLS, CDR2 YYNGEE. This CDR3 is 16 amino acids long. The PCR used 60 Vbeta and 13 Jbeta primers. This table comes from immunoSEQ multiplex PCR, and its TCRdb copy is limited to in-frame clones, with some not included. The table has 150,000 to 200,000 clones, approximately 88% seen once. General study points: Under in vitro conditions, a few CMV-associated chains were confirmed as specific for CMV antigens. TCR beta chains numbering 164 were designated cytomegalovirus-associated. Immune exposure information comprised only CMV serostatus.

The rearrangement uses TRBV9 and TRBJ2-5; 8 nucleotides line up with TRBD2. This TCR came from a woman aged 25-40 years in good health and CMV-seronegative. What was sequenced was PBMCs. CDR3 nucleotides: TGTGCCAGCAGCCTGGGGGGCGGGGGGAGGAGAGAGACCCAGTACTTC. It translates to CASSLGGGGRRETQYF.